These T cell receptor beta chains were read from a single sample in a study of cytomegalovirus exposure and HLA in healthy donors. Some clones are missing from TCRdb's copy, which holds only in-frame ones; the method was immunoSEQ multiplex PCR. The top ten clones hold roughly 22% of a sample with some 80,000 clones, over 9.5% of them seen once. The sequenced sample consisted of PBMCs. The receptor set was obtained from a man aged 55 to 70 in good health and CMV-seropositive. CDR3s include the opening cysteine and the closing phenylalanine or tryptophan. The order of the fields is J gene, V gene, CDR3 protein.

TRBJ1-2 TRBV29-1 CSVGPGVGARYTF
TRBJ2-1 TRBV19 CASSIMSGGNNEQFF
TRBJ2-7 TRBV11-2 CASSLPLGSGSYEQYF
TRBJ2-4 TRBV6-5 CASRTGGKNIQYF
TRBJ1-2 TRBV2 CASRLEISNYGYTF
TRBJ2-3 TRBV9 CASSPPYGGSTDTQYF
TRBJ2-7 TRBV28 CASSLPDRAVPYEQYF
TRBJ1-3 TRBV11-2 CASSLVEGRGNTIYF
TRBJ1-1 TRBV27 CASSRTGLNTEAFF
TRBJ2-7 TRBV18 CASSPSGSSYEQYF
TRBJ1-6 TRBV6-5 CASSYSQGAGSPPHF
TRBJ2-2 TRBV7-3 CASSFLAGANTGELFF
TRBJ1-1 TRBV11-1 CASSFGTGTNTEAFF
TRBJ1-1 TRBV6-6 CASSYGGNTEAFF
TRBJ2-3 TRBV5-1 CASSLGGVADTQYF
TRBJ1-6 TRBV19 CASSISSNNSPLHF
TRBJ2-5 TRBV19 CASSTHISGAETQYF
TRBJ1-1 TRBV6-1 CASSSRPSNTEAFF
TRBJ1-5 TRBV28 CASSLGQGNSNQPQHF
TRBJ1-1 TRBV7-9 CASSLGEPNTEAFF
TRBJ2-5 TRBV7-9 CASSSGLHFEETQYF
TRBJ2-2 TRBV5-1 CASSFVENTGELFF
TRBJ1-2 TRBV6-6 CASSYSGGTYGYTF
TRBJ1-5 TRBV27 CASSPEGQGHQPQHF
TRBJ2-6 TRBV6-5 CASSYDSSGANVLTF
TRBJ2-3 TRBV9 CASGPSGSTDTQYF
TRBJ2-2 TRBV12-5 CASGLNTYNTGELFF
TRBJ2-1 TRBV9 CASSARGQNSYNEQFF
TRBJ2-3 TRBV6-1 CASSDSGQGPDTQYF
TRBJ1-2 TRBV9 CASSAAGGGGYTF
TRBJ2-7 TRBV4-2 CASSQASPLAPITYEQYF
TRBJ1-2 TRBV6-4 CASSDSQELNYGYTF
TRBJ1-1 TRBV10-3 CAIRSQGENTEAFF
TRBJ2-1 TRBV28 CASRADSGTSGNYEQFF
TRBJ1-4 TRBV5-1 CASSLTGFNEKLFF
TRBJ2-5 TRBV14 CASSQVRSWETQYF
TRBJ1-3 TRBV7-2 CASTMDRGLGNTIYF
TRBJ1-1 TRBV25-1 CASSEWANTEAFF
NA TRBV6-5 CASSYLTEQYF
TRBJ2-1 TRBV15 CATKSVSSYNEQFF
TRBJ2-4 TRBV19 CASSRLAGNIQYF
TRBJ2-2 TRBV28 CATRGRGSHTGELFF
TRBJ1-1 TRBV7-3 CASSLRGGRRNTEAFF
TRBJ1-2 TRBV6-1 CASTSPGKIYGYTF
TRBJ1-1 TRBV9 CASTVVTGGNTEAFF
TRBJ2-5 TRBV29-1 CSVGGLANQETQYF
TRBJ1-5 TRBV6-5 CASSYSGRDQPQHF
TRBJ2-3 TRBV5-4 CASSSPTSGSSTDTQYF
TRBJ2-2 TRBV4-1 CASSLAGLAGHTGELFF
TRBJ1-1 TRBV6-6 CASSLQGNTEAFF
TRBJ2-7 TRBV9 CASSVDVGLANEQYF
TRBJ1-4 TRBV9 CASSVSRGTRGEKLFF
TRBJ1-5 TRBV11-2 CASSPDWDQPQHF
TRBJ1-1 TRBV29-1 CSVGRQGKNTEAFF
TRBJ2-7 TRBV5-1 CASSLSGGSYEQYF
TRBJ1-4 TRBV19 CASTIWTGVGEKLFF
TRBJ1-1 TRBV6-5 CASSYGVDTEAFF